This entry lists 15 T cell receptor beta chains sequenced from one sample in a study of OX40 agonist ivuxolimab in advanced cancers. The assay was immunoSEQ multiplex PCR, and TCRdb's table has in-frame clones only and misses some. The sample has 70,000 to 95,000 clones; 94% are singletons. The sequenced sample was CD4+ or CD8+ T cells sorted from blood, obtained in a trial of the OX40 agonist ivuxolimab. The receptors were gathered from an adult with an advanced solid tumor such as melanoma, head and neck, liver or kidney cancer.

This chain links TRBV5-1 with TRBJ2-5; 8 bases are a match to TRBD1. Germline CDR1 SGHRS, CDR2 YFSETQ. The junction had 12 bases not matched to a gene; V was cut back by 4 bases and J by 1 base. CDR3 size: 17 residues. The CDR3 DNA reads as TGCGCCAGCAGCAGGGCGGATGACAGGGGCCCCCAAGAGACCCAGTACTTC. It yields the protein CASSRADDRGPQETQYF.

This chain connects TRBV9 to TRBJ2-7, with 9 positions matching TRBD1. V dropped 3 bases and J dropped 6; count of bases not matched to a gene: 4. The CDR3 totals 13 residues. CDR1 and CDR2 from the germline V gene are SGDLS and YYNGEE. CDR3 bases: TGTGCCAGCAGCGCCGGGACAGGGACCGAGCAGTACTTC. It yields the protein CASSAGTGTEQYF.

The rearrangement links TRBV9 to TRBJ1-5; D possibly corresponds to TRBD1 (5 bases). CDR3 length: 17 amino acids. Trimming shortened V by 0 bases and J by 2 bases, and 15 bases separated the two germline ends. The germline V gene has CDR1 SGDLS and CDR2 YYNGEE. This chain's CDR3 is CASSVEKYRGGNQPQHF. CDR3 nucleotide sequence: TGTGCCAGCAGCGTAGAAAAATATAGGGGTGGCAATCAGCCCCAGCATTTT.

The chain joins TRBV28 to TRBJ2-7; 8 positions match TRBD2. From germline, CDR1 is MDHEN and CDR2 SYDVKM. The J segment lost 6 bases and the V segment lost 5 bases, leaving 3 bases of the junction unmatched. The CDR3 sequence is 12 residues long. CDR3 protein: CASSLTSGEQYF. In DNA, the CDR3 is TGTGCCAGCAGTCTTACTAGCGGCGAGCAGTACTTC.

This chain joins TRBV5-4 and TRBJ2-1; D unclear. V lost 3 bases and J 1 base, leaving 5 bases between the germline ends. The CDR3 runs to 13 residues. CDR1 SGHNT and CDR2 YYREEE come from the germline V gene (reference sequence). The CDR3 DNA follows: TGTGCCAGCAGCTCTCAGTCCTACAATGAGCAGTTCTTC. It codes for CASSSQSYNEQFF.

Here the CDR3 reads CASSPYGTKNIQYF. CDR3 bases: TGTGCCAGCAGCCCCTACGGGACCAAAAACATTCAGTACTTC. The chain is built from TRBV13 and TRBJ2-4; a weak D match, TRBD2 (5 bases). This CDR3 has 14 amino acids. Trimming stripped 5 bases from V and 2 bases from J, with 10 bases between. Germline CDR1 reads PRHDT; CDR2 reads FYEKMQ (reference sequence).

The chain is built from TRBV5-6 and TRBJ2-7, with D possibly matching TRBD2 (7 bases). Trimming removed 3 bases from V and 5 bases from J, with 21 bases in between. From germline, CDR1 is SGHDT and CDR2 YYEEEE. The CDR3 contains 16 residues. The CDR3 coding sequence is TGTGCCAGCAGCTCCCCTCGGGGGAGGGGGTTCGACGAGCAGTACTTC. It is translated as CASSSPRGRGFDEQYF.

The rearrangement joins TRBV5-1 to TRBJ2-7, with 8 bases matching TRBD1. The CDR3 has 17 residues. The V and J ends lost 1 base and 5 bases, in that order; junction bases with no gene match: 14. Germline-derived CDR1 and CDR2 are SGHRS and YFSETQ. The CDR3 sequence is CASSLLVFGQGGNEQYF. DNA for the CDR3: TGCGCCAGCAGCTTGTTAGTGTTCGGACAGGGAGGCAACGAGCAGTACTTC.

The V and J genes are TRBV13 and TRBJ2-5; D remains unclear. V was cut by 1 base and J by 1 base, with 1 base left in between. CDR3 length: 12 amino acids. CDR1 is PRHDT, CDR2 FYEKMQ, per germline (reference sequence). CDR3 bases: TGTGCCAGCAGCTTAGTCCAAGAGACCCAGTACTTC. Amino acid sequence: CASSLVQETQYF. Combining the CDR3 with reference TRBV13 and TRBJ2-5 gives the whole variable domain AAGVIQSPRHLIKEKRETATLKCYPIPRHDTVYWYQQGPGQDPQFLISFYEKMQSDKGSIPDRFSAQQFSDYHSELNMSSLELGDSALYFCASSLVQETQYFGPGTRLLVL.

Only one count was recorded for this clone. The chain carries TRBV27 and TRBJ1-6, with D maybe TRBD1 (6 bases). Germline V gene lookup returns CDR1 MNHEY and CDR2 SMNVEV (reference sequence). The V gene lost 0 bases and the J gene lost 5 bases, with 23 bases spanning the gap. The CDR3 runs to 20 residues. This CDR3 is CASSLSIMTTNRANNSPLHF. The DNA for the CDR3 is TGTGCCAGCAGTTTATCGATAATGACTACCAACAGGGCCAATAATTCACCCCTCCACTTT.

The chain carries TRBV7-2 and TRBJ2-5, with D possibly being TRBD1 or TRBD2 (5 bases each). With 3 bases removed from V and 12 bases from J, the gap between germline ends came to 14 bases. CDR3 size: 12 residues. Germline V gives CDR1 SGHTA, CDR2 FQGNSA. The DNA for the CDR3 is TGTGCCAGCAGCTTCTGGGACGGCGGCAAGTACTTC. Amino acid sequence: CASSFWDGGKYF.

V gene TRBV6-5 combines with J gene TRBJ2-3, with D tentatively TRBD1 or TRBD2 (5 bases each). Looked up from germline, CDR1 is MNHEY and CDR2 is SVGAGI. V was pared by 6 bases and J by 5 bases, with 18 bases between. This CDR3 has 15 residues. The CDR3 coding sequence is TGTGCCAGCAGCACCCGGTGGGGGTTTGGAGATACGCAGTATTTT. Translated, it gives CASSTRWGFGDTQYF.

The rearrangement uses TRBV6-6 and TRBJ1-5, with 8 nucleotides matching TRBD1. The CDR3 sequence is 14 residues long. Germline-derived CDR1 and CDR2 are MNHNY and SVGAGI (reference sequence). J gave up 4 bases and V 6 bases, and 5 bases lay outside the gene matches. CDR3 DNA: TGTGCCAGCAGCAAGGACAGGGAGAATCAGCCCCAGCATTTT. Translated: CASSKDRENQPQHF.

This chain uses TRBV19 with TRBJ2-2; D not resolved. Germline V gives CDR1 LNHDA, CDR2 SQIVND (reference sequence). Trimming removed 7 bases from V and 1 base from J, with 13 bases in between. The length of the CDR3 is 15 residues. CDR3: CASTPYAGNTGELFF. The CDR3 DNA reads as TGTGCCAGTACCCCTTACGCCGGGAACACCGGGGAGCTGTTTTTT.

The chain is built from TRBV4-3 and TRBJ2-3, with TRBD2 as a possible D gene (5 bases). CDR3 size: 15 residues. From germline, CDR1 is LGHNA and CDR2 YSLEER. V lost 0 bases to trimming and J lost 5 bases, with 12 bases between them. CDR3 nucleotides: TGCGCCAGCAGCCAAGATCGGGGTGGAGGAGATACGCAGTATTTT. Translated: CASSQDRGGGDTQYF.